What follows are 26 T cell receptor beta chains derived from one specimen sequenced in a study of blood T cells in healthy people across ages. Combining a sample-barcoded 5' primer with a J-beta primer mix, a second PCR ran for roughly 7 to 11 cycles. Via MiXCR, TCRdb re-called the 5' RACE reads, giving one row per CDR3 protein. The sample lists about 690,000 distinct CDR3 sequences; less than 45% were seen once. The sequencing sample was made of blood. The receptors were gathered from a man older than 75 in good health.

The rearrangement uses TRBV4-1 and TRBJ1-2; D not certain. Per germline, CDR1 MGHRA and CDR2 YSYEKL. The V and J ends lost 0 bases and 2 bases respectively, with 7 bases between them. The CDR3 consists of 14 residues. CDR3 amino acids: CASSQDYRNYGYTF. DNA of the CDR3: TGCGCCAGCAGCCAAGATTATAGAAACTATGGCTACACCTTC.

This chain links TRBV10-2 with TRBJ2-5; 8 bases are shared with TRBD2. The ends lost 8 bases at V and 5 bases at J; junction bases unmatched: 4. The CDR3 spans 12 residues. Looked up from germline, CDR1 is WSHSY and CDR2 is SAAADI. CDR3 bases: TGCGCCAGCTGCCTAGCGGGTGAGACCCAGTACTTC. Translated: CASCLAGETQYF.

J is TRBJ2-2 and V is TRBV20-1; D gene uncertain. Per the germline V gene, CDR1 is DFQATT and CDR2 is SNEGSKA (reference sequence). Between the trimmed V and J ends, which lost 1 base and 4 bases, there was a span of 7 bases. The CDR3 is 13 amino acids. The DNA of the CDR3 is TGCAGTGCTAGAGGGCAAGCCACCGGGGAGCTGTTTTTT. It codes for CSARGQATGELFF.

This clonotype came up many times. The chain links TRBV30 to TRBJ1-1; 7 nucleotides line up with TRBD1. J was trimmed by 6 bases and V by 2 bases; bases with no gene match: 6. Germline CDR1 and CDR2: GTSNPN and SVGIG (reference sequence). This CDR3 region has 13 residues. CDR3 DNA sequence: TGTGCCTGGAGTACGCAGGGGGGATCTGAAGCTTTCTTT. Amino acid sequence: CAWSTQGGSEAFF. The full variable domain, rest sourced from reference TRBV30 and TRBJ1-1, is SQTIHQWPATLVQPVGSPLSLECTVEGTSNPNLYWYRQAAGRGLQLLFYSVGIGQISSEVPQNLSASRPQDRQFILSSKKLLLSDSGFYLCAWSTQGGSEAFFGQGTRLTVV.

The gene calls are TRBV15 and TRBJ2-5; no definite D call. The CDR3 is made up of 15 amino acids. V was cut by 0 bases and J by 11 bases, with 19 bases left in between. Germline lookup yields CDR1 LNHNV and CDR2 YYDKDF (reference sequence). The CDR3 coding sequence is TGTGCCACCAGCAGAGATCTCGAGAGAACGAATGAGCAGTACTTC. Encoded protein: CATSRDLERTNEQYF.

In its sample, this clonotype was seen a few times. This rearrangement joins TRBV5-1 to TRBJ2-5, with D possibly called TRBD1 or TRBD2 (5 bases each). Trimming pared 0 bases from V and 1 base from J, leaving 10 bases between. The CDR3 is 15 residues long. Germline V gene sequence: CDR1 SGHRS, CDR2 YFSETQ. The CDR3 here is CASSLDGGRQETQYF. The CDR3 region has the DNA TGCGCCAGCAGCTTGGATGGGGGTCGCCAAGAGACCCAGTACTTC.

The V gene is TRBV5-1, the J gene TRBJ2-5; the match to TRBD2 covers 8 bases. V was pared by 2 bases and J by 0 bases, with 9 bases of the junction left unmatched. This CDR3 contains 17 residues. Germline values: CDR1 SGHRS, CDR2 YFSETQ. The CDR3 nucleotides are TGCGCCAGCAGCTTATCGGGGGGGAGTAGGAACCAAGAGACCCAGTACTTC. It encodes CASSLSGGSRNQETQYF.

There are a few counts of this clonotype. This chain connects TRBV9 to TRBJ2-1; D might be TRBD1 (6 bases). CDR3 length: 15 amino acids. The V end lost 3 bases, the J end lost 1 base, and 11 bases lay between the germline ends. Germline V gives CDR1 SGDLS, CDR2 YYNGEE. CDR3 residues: CASSDQTGSYNEQFF. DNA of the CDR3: TGTGCCAGCAGCGACCAGACAGGTTCCTACAATGAGCAGTTCTTC.

The CDR3 DNA is TGCGCCAGCAGCCCTACGAGATTGGGGGGAAACACTGAAGCTTTCTTT. Encoded protein: CASSPTRLGGNTEAFF. This chain uses TRBV5-1 with TRBJ1-1; possible D gene TRBD1, 5 bases. The germline CDR1 and CDR2 sequences are SGHRS and YFSETQ. The germline V and J ends were trimmed by 4 bases and 2 bases, with 18 bases remaining between them. The CDR3 contains 16 residues.

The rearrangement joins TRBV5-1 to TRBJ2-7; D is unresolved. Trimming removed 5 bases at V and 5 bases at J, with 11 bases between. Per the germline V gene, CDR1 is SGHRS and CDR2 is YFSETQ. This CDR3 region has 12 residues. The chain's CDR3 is CASSLLENEQYF. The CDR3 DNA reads TGCGCCAGCAGTCTTTTGGAGAACGAGCAGTACTTC.

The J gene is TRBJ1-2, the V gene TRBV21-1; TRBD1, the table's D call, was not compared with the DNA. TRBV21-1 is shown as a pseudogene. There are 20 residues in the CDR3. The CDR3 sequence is CASSKERVRGSCDSNYGYTF. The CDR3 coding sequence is TGTGCCAGCAGCAAAGAAAGGGTCAGGGGGTCATGTGATTCGAACTATGGCTACACCTTC.

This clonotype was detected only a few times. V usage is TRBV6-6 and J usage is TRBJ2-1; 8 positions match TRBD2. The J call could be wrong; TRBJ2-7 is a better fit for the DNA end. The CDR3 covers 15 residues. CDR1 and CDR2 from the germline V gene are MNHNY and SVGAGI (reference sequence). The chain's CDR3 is CASSPTAGVYNEQYF. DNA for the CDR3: TGTGCCAGCAGCCCTACAGCGGGAGTCTACAATGAGCAGTACTTC.

CDR3 sequence reads: CASSVSQALGTQYF. DNA for the CDR3: TGTGCCAGCAGTGTAAGTCAGGCCTTAGGGACCCAGTACTTC. The chain couples TRBV6-5 to TRBJ2-5; D is uncertain. From germline, CDR1 is MNHEY and CDR2 SVGAGI. With 5 bases removed from V and 7 bases from J, the gap between germline ends came to 17 bases. CDR3 length equals 14 residues.

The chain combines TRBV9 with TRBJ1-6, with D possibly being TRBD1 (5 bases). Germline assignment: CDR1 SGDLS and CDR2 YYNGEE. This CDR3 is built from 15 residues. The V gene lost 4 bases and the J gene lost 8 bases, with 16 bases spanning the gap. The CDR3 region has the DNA TGTGCCAGCAGCCCATGGGGCAGGGTTGATTCACCCCTCCACTTT. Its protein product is CASSPWGRVDSPLHF.

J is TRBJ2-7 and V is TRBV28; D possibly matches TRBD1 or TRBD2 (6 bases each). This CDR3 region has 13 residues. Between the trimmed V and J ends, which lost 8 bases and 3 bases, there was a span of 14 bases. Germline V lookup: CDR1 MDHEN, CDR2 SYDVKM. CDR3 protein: CASRPGGRYEQYF. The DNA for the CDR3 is TGTGCCAGCCGACCCGGGGGCCGCTACGAGCAGTACTTC.

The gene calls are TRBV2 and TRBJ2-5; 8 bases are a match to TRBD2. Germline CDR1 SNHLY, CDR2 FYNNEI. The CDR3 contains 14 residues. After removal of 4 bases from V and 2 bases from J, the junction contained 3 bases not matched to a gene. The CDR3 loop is CASSALAVQETQYF. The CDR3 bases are TGTGCCAGCAGTGCACTAGCGGTACAAGAGACCCAGTACTTC.

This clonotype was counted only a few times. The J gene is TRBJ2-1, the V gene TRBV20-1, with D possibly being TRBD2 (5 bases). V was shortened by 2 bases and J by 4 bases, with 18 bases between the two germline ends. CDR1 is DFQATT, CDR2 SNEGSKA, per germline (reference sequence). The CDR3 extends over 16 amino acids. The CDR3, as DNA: TGCAGTGCTAGATCCCGGGGTGGGAGTTCTTACAATGAGCAGTTCTTC. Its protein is CSARSRGGSSYNEQFF.

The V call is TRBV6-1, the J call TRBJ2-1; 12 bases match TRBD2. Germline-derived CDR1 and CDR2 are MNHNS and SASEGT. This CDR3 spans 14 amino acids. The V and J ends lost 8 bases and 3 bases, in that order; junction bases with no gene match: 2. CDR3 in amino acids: CASGGLAGYNEQFF. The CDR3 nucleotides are TGTGCCAGCGGGGGACTAGCGGGCTACAATGAGCAGTTCTTC.

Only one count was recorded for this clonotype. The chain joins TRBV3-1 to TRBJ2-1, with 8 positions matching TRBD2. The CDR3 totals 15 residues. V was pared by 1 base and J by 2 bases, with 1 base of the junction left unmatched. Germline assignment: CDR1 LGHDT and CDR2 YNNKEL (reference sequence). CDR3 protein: CASSQAGGAYNEQFF. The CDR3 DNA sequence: TGTGCCAGCAGCCAAGCGGGGGGGGCCTACAATGAGCAGTTCTTC.

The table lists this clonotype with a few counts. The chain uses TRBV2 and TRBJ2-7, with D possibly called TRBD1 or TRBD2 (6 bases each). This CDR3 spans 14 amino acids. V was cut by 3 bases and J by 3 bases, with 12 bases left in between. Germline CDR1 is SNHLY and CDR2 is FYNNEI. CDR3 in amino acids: CASSDFGGGYEQYF. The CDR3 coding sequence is TGTGCCAGCAGTGATTTCGGGGGCGGCTACGAGCAGTACTTC. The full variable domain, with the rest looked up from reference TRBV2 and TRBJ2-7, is EPEVTQTPSHQVTQMGQEVILRCVPISNHLYFYWYRQILGQKVEFLVSFYNNEISEKSEIFDDQFSVERPDGSNFTLKIRSTKLEDSAMYFCASSDFGGGYEQYFGPGTRLTVT.

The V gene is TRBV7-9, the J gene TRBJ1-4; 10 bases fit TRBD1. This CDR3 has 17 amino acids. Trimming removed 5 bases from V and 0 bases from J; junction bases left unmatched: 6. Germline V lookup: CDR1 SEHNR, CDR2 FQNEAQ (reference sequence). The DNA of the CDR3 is TGTGCCAGCAGCCGTGGACAGGGGGATGCAACTAATGAAAAACTGTTTTTT. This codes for CASSRGQGDATNEKLFF.

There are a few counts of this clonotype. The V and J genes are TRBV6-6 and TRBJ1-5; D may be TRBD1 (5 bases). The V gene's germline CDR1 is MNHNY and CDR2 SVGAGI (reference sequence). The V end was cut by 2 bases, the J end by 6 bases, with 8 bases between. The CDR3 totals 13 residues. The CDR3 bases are TGTGCCAGCAGTTACGAGGGGCGTCAGCCCCAGCATTTT. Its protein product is CASSYEGRQPQHF.

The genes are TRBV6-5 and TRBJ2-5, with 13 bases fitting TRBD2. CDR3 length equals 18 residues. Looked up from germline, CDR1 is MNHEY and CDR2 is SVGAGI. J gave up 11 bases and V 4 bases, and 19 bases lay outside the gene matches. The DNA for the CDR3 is TGTGCCAGCAGTTCCGGGACTAGCGGGACCCTCGGGGACAATGAGCAGTACTTC. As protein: CASSSGTSGTLGDNEQYF.

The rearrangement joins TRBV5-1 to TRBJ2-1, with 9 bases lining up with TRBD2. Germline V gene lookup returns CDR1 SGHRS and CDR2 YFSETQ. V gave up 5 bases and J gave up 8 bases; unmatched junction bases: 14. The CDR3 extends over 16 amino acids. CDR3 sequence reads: CASRHLGREGRDEQFF. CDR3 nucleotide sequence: TGCGCCAGCAGACACCTTGGGCGGGAGGGCCGTGATGAGCAGTTCTTC.

The CDR3 nucleotides are TGTGCCAGCAGGACCTTGGGGACAGGGAGGGACGAGCAGTACTTC. Translated, it gives CASRTLGTGRDEQYF. J is TRBJ2-7 and V is TRBV28, with TRBD1 identical over 9 bases. This CDR3 has 15 amino acids. The J segment lost 5 bases and the V segment lost 6 bases, leaving 11 bases of the junction unmatched. Germline values: CDR1 MDHEN, CDR2 SYDVKM.

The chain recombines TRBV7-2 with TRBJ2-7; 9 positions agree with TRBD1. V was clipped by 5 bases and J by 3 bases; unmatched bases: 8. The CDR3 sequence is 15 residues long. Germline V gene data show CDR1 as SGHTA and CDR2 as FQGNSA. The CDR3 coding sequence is TGTGCCAGCAGCCAAGGACAGGGGTTCCTCTACGAGCAGTACTTC. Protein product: CASSQGQGFLYEQYF.